One sample yielded the 21 T cell receptor beta chains listed below, sequenced in a study of graft-versus-host responses after intestinal transplantation. Produced via immunoSEQ multiplex PCR; TCRdb's table is partial and in-frame only. This sample carries 62,000 or so clones, more than 90% of them seen once, and the ten largest clones take 1.5% to 2%. Their specific antigens are unknown. This material consisted of unstimulated CD8+ T cells sorted from spleen or lymph node cells, taken before transplant. The receptor set was obtained from a human donor who was the organ donor for an intestinal transplant.

The genes are TRBV19 and TRBJ2-2; 7 bases are a match to TRBD2. J gave up 6 bases and V 6 bases, and 10 bases lay outside the gene matches. CDR3 length equals 15 residues. Germline CDR1 and CDR2: LNHDA and SQIVND (reference sequence). This CDR3 is CASSIYAGVAGELFF. CDR3 DNA sequence: TGTGCCAGTAGCATCTACGCGGGAGTGGCCGGGGAGCTGTTTTTT.

V usage is TRBV10-3 and J usage is TRBJ2-3; 8 bases match TRBD1. Trimming took 6 bases from V and 6 from J; bases not matched to a gene: 2. Germline V gene lookup returns CDR1 ENHRY and CDR2 SYGVKD. This CDR3 region has 12 residues. The CDR3 nucleotides read TGTGCCATCAGGACAGGGGCCGATACGCAGTATTTT. Translation gives CAIRTGADTQYF.

The chain combines TRBV7-2 with TRBJ2-7, with 8 bases lining up with TRBD2. This CDR3 is 15 amino acids long. Germline V CDR1 and CDR2: SGHTA, FQGNSA. V was clipped by 1 base and J by 7 bases; unmatched bases: 9. CDR3 sequence: CASSLGGRPWSEQYF. CDR3 nucleotide sequence: TGTGCCAGCAGCTTAGGCGGGAGGCCCTGGAGTGAGCAGTACTTC.

The chain combines TRBV9 with TRBJ2-7; 7 nucleotides agree with TRBD1. Germline CDR1 is SGDLS and CDR2 is YYNGEE. This CDR3 has 15 residues. J lost 6 bases, V lost 4 bases, and 13 bases had no gene match. In DNA form, the CDR3 reads TGTGCCAGCAGCTTCCAATCGGGACAGAGCTGCGAGCAGTACTTC. As protein: CASSFQSGQSCEQYF. Complete variable domain (other parts from reference TRBV9 and TRBJ2-7): DSGVTQTPKHLITATGQRVTLRCSPRSGDLSVYWYQQSLDQGLQFLIQYYNGEERAKGNILERFSAQQFPDLHSELNLSSLELGDSALYFCASSFQSGQSCEQYFGPGTRLTVT.

This chain uses TRBV28 with TRBJ1-5; D is uncertain. The CDR3 runs 17 residues. Germline V gives CDR1 MDHEN, CDR2 SYDVKM. V was shortened by 5 bases and J by 0 bases, with 17 bases between the two germline ends. This CDR3 is CASSLVSPIHSNQPQHF. DNA for the CDR3: TGTGCCAGCAGTCTGGTCAGTCCGATTCATAGCAATCAGCCCCAGCATTTT.

This chain connects TRBV28 to TRBJ1-5, with D unclear. This CDR3 comprises 11 residues. V gave up 5 bases and J gave up 6 bases, with 5 bases separating them. In germline, CDR1 is MDHEN, CDR2 SYDVKM. Written as DNA, the CDR3 is TGTGCCAGCAGTGACATTCAGCCCCAGCATTTT. Translating it yields CASSDIQPQHF.

The V call is TRBV27, the J call TRBJ1-5; D possibly corresponds to TRBD1 (5 bases). The CDR3 is 15 residues long. The germline CDR1 and CDR2 sequences are MNHEY and SMNVEV (reference sequence). V lost 2 bases and J lost 5, with 13 bases in between. The CDR3 loop reads CASSLAGSGYQPQHF. The CDR3 DNA sequence: TGTGCCAGCAGTTTAGCAGGGTCTGGCTATCAGCCCCAGCATTTT.

This chain joins TRBV4-1 and TRBJ1-5, with D possibly being TRBD1 (6 bases). CDR1 is MGHRA and CDR2 is YSYEKL in the germline V gene. V was cut by 4 bases and J by 6 bases, with 16 bases left in between. The length of the CDR3 is 15 residues. CDR3 loop: CASSPAGVYGQPQHF. CDR3 DNA: TGCGCCAGCAGCCCGGCAGGGGTTTACGGTCAGCCCCAGCATTTT.

The chain couples TRBV27 to TRBJ1-1; 9 nucleotides align to TRBD1. V gave up 2 bases and J gave up 5 bases; unmatched junction bases: 15. The CDR3 extends over 18 amino acids. CDR1 is MNHEY and CDR2 is SMNVEV in the germline V gene (reference sequence). The CDR3 protein is CASSLERVWGTGKTEAFF. CDR3 in DNA: TGTGCCAGCAGTTTAGAGCGGGTATGGGGGACAGGGAAGACTGAAGCTTTCTTT.

The chain combines TRBV30 with TRBJ2-7; 8 nucleotides align to TRBD1. J lost 7 bases, V lost 5 bases, and 16 bases had no gene match. Germline loops: CDR1 GTSNPN, CDR2 SVGIG (reference sequence). This CDR3 spans 15 amino acids. The CDR3 DNA reads TGTGCCTGGGGCTACCCGGGACAGGAGTCAGGGGAGCAGTACTTC. Residues: CAWGYPGQESGEQYF.

V usage is TRBV10-3 and J usage is TRBJ2-7, with D possibly matching TRBD1 (6 bases). CDR1 and CDR2 (germline): ENHRY, SYGVKD. V shed 3 bases and J shed 7 bases, with 16 bases lying between them. This CDR3 has 14 residues. CDR3 sequence reads: CAISETDRPTEQYF. In nucleotides, the CDR3 is TGTGCCATCAGTGAAACGGACAGACCTACGGAGCAGTACTTC.

This clone occurred a few times. The J gene is TRBJ1-2, the V gene TRBV10-3, with a possible D match to TRBD1 (6 bases). Trimming pared 6 bases from V and 4 bases from J, leaving 15 bases between. In germline, CDR1 is ENHRY, CDR2 SYGVKD. The CDR3 totals 14 residues. The chain's CDR3 is CAISETRGGYGYTF. In DNA, the CDR3 is TGTGCCATCAGCGAGACTAGAGGGGGCTATGGCTACACCTTC.

The CDR3 is CASSQGQGGSTDTQYF. CDR3 coding DNA: TGTGCCAGCAGCCAAGGACAGGGCGGGAGCACAGATACGCAGTATTTT. The V gene is TRBV11-1, the J gene TRBJ2-3; 8 bases are shared with TRBD1. Trimming at V came to 5 bases and at J to 0 bases, leaving 7 bases not matched to a gene. Germline V gene data show CDR1 as SGHAT and CDR2 as FQDESV (reference sequence). The CDR3 covers 16 residues.

The genes are TRBV29-1 and TRBJ2-7; TRBD1 might be the D (6 bases). The CDR3 extends over 12 amino acids. Trimming cost V 4 bases and J 6 bases, with 13 bases left between them. The germline CDR1 and CDR2 sequences are SQVTM and ANQGSEA. This CDR3 reads CSVAEQGFEQYF. The CDR3 bases are TGCAGCGTTGCCGAACAGGGTTTCGAGCAGTACTTC.

The chain links TRBV13 to TRBJ2-1, with 7 bases lining up with TRBD2. The J segment lost 0 bases and the V segment lost 5 bases, leaving 4 bases of the junction unmatched. The germline V gene has CDR1 PRHDT and CDR2 FYEKMQ (reference sequence). The CDR3 spans 15 residues. CDR3 region: CASSPERGSYNEQFF. The CDR3 coding sequence is TGTGCCAGCAGCCCCGAGCGGGGCTCCTACAATGAGCAGTTCTTC.

The V gene is TRBV19, the J gene TRBJ2-1, with D possibly being TRBD2 (6 bases). Trimming removed 9 bases at V and 5 bases at J, with 14 bases between. Germline V CDR1 and CDR2: LNHDA, SQIVND (reference sequence). The CDR3 extends over 13 amino acids. The CDR3 here is CASNTGLNNEQFF. CDR3 in DNA: TGTGCCAGCAACACGGGACTTAACAATGAGCAGTTCTTC.

The DNA for the CDR3 is TGTGCCAGCAGGGGCGGGACAGAAAATGAGCAGTTCTTC. Its protein is CASRGGTENEQFF. This chain joins TRBV7-3 and TRBJ2-1, with a weak D call TRBD1 (7 bases). CDR3 length: 13 residues. CDR1 is SGHTA, CDR2 FQGTGA, per germline. Deletions cut 6 bases from V and 7 bases from J, with 13 bases between.

The gene calls are TRBV27 and TRBJ2-1; the match to TRBD1 covers 9 bases. The CDR3 is 18 residues long. CDR1 is MNHEY, CDR2 SMNVEV, per germline (reference sequence). V shed 0 bases and J 6 bases; nucleotides not matched to a gene: 12. The CDR3 DNA is TGTGCCAGCAGTTTATCCACCGGGACAGGGACCTCCCGCAATGAGCAGTTCTTC. It encodes CASSLSTGTGTSRNEQFF.

The chain carries TRBV21-1 and TRBJ2-7; the D segment call TRBD2 is taken from the table without a DNA check. TRBV21-1 is a pseudogene segment. This CDR3 contains 17 residues. The DNA of the CDR3 is TGTGCCAGCAGCAAAGTCAGTCGACTAGCGGGCTCCTACGAGCAGTACTTC. Translating it yields CASSKVSRLAGSYEQYF.

This chain connects TRBV30 to TRBJ1-4; the match to TRBD1 covers 8 bases. This CDR3 comprises 16 residues. The germline V gene encodes CDR1 GTSNPN and CDR2 SVGIG (reference sequence). V shed 7 bases, J shed 2 bases, and the junction held 12 bases outside the gene matches. The CDR3 spells CASTGGQGATNEKLFF. The CDR3 nucleotides are TGTGCCTCGACCGGGGGGCAGGGGGCTACTAATGAAAAACTGTTTTTT.

The chain joins TRBV28 to TRBJ2-7, with D perhaps TRBD2 (6 bases). Germline lookup yields CDR1 MDHEN and CDR2 SYDVKM. V was trimmed by 1 base and J by 1 base, leaving 17 bases between them. CDR3 size: 17 residues. In DNA, the CDR3 is TGTGCCAGCAGTTTATTAGGGGTGGTGGGGGGATCCTACGAGCAGTACTTC. Encoded protein: CASSLLGVVGGSYEQYF.